The 3 T cell receptor beta chains below were found in one sample sequenced in a study of shared clonotypes between healthy human individuals. The method was immunoSEQ multiplex PCR; TCRdb's version includes in-frame clones alone and lacks a portion of them. The sample contains some 2,000,000 clones, 85% to 95% of which appear only once. Source material: naive CD4+ T cells sorted from blood. As for subset: CD45RA+ positively selected. All receptors come from a man between 18 and 29 years old in good health.

This chain joins TRBV4-1 and TRBJ2-2; D call uncertain. V lost 2 bases, J lost 3 bases, and 16 bases lay in between. Germline CDR1 reads MGHRA; CDR2 reads YSYEKL. The CDR3 length is 17 residues. The CDR3 bases are TGCGCCAGCAGCCAATCCCGGGCAGGAATCGACACCGGGGAGCTGTTTTTT. This codes for CASSQSRAGIDTGELFF.

This clone has only one observation. The V and J genes are TRBV9 and TRBJ2-7; 15 bases are a match to TRBD2. Trimming cost V 4 bases and J 7 bases; bases outside gene matches: 12. Germline CDR1 and CDR2: SGDLS and YYNGEE. This CDR3 has 17 amino acids. The CDR3 nucleotides are TGTGCCAGCAGCCCAGGACTAGCGGGAGGGCCGGGGCAGGAGCAGTACTTC. Translating it yields CASSPGLAGGPGQEQYF. Combining the CDR3 with reference TRBV9 and TRBJ2-7 gives the whole variable domain DSGVTQTPKHLITATGQRVTLRCSPRSGDLSVYWYQQSLDQGLQFLIQYYNGEERAKGNILERFSAQQFPDLHSELNLSSLELGDSALYFCASSPGLAGGPGQEQYFGPGTRLTVT.

The chain carries TRBV7-2 and TRBJ2-5; 11 bases are a match to TRBD2. The CDR3 is 16 amino acids. From germline, CDR1 is SGHTA and CDR2 FQGNSA. The V segment lost 5 bases and the J segment 2 bases; nucleotides outside the gene matches: 7. CDR3 residues: CASSRGLAGEQETQYF. In DNA, the CDR3 is TGTGCCAGCAGCCGTGGACTAGCGGGCGAACAAGAGACCCAGTACTTC.